This entry lists 31 T cell receptor beta chains sequenced from one sample in a study of cytomegalovirus exposure and HLA in healthy donors. 60 Vbeta and 13 Jbeta primers were used in PCR. Assay: immunoSEQ multiplex PCR; the TCRdb copy retains only in-frame clones and omits some. This sample's clone table lists about 140,000 clones. Source material: PBMCs. The origin of the receptors is a man aged 35-49 years in good health and CMV-seronegative.

The chain joins TRBV7-9 to TRBJ2-3; no clear D. Germline V gives CDR1 SEHNR, CDR2 FQNEAQ (reference sequence). V gave up 4 bases and J gave up 0 bases, with 17 bases separating them. The CDR3 covers 17 residues. The CDR3 sequence is CASSSSALPYSTDTQYF. In DNA form, the CDR3 reads TGTGCCAGCAGCTCCTCCGCGTTGCCCTATAGCACAGATACGCAGTATTTT. The full variable domain, with the rest looked up from reference TRBV7-9 and TRBJ2-3, is DTGVSQNPRHKITKRGQNVTFRCDPISEHNRLYWYRQTLGQGPEFLTYFQNEAQLEKSRLLSDRFSAERPKGSFSTLEIQRTEQGDSAMYLCASSSSALPYSTDTQYFGPGTRLTVL.

CDR3 in amino acids: CASSPNRDKNTEAFF. Here the CDR3 DNA reads TGTGCCAGCAGCCCAAACCGGGACAAGAACACTGAAGCTTTCTTT. The chain is built from TRBV4-2 and TRBJ1-1; D might be TRBD1 (6 bases). The CDR3 has 15 amino acids. The germline gives CDR1 LGHNA, CDR2 YNFKEQ. The V and J ends lost 4 bases and 1 base respectively, with 13 bases between them.

V and J are TRBV19 and TRBJ2-2, with 9 bases identical to TRBD2. Germline V gene lookup returns CDR1 LNHDA and CDR2 SQIVND (reference sequence). V trimming: 1 base; J trimming: 0 bases; junction bases outside the gene matches: 0. The CDR3 covers 16 residues. The CDR3 spells CASSIGLAANTGELFF. The CDR3 coding sequence is TGTGCCAGTAGTATAGGACTAGCGGCGAACACCGGGGAGCTGTTTTTT.

The V gene is TRBV2, the J gene TRBJ1-1, with D unclear. Trimming pared 5 bases from V and 2 bases from J, leaving 9 bases between. The germline CDR1 and CDR2 sequences are SNHLY and FYNNEI. The CDR3 totals 13 residues. CDR3 region: CASSLAGNTEAFF. In DNA, the CDR3 is TGTGCCAGCAGTTTGGCGGGAAACACTGAAGCTTTCTTT.

The CDR3 region is CASSLAGSETQYF. CDR3 nucleotides: TGTGCCAGCTCACTAGCGGGGTCAGAGACCCAGTACTTC. The rearrangement uses TRBV2 and TRBJ2-5; 10 bases map to TRBD2. Germline CDR1 and CDR2: SNHLY and FYNNEI. CDR3 length: 13 residues. V gave up 8 bases and J gave up 4 bases; unmatched junction bases: 4.

This sequence joins TRBV29-1 and TRBJ1-6; TRBD1 matches 8 bases. J was trimmed by 11 bases and V by 6 bases; bases with no gene match: 9. Germline V CDR1 and CDR2: SQVTM, ANQGSEA. The CDR3 sequence is 13 residues long. The CDR3 DNA reads as TGCAGCGTAGGACAGGGTCCCAATCCACCCCTCCACTTT. This translates into CSVGQGPNPPLHF.

The chain employs TRBV7-9 and TRBJ2-1; D possibly corresponds to TRBD2 (6 bases). CDR3 length: 16 residues. The germline V gene has CDR1 SEHNR and CDR2 FQNEAQ (reference sequence). Trimming took off 1 base at V and 0 bases at J, with 10 bases between the two ends. CDR3 region: CASSLGRGSSYNEQFF. CDR3 nucleotides: TGTGCCAGCAGCTTAGGCCGGGGGAGCTCCTACAATGAGCAGTTCTTC.

J is TRBJ2-5 and V is TRBV9; 8 nucleotides align to TRBD1. Trimming cost V 4 bases and J 1 base; bases outside gene matches: 3. CDR3 length: 14 amino acids. Germline CDR1 reads SGDLS; CDR2 reads YYNGEE. CDR3: CASSPTGGQETQYF. The CDR3 DNA sequence: TGTGCCAGCAGCCCCACAGGGGGCCAAGAGACCCAGTACTTC.

This rearrangement joins TRBV7-2 to TRBJ2-1; 7 nucleotides line up with TRBD2. The CDR3 contains 14 residues. Germline CDR1 reads SGHTA; CDR2 reads FQGNSA. V trimming: 5 bases; J trimming: 4 bases; junction bases outside the gene matches: 5. CDR3 coding DNA: TGTGCCAGCAGCCCAGCGGGGATTTACAATGAGCAGTTCTTC. Its translation is CASSPAGIYNEQFF.

This chain connects TRBV28 to TRBJ2-2; 13 bases agree with TRBD2. CDR1 MDHEN and CDR2 SYDVKM come from the germline V gene. With 5 bases clipped from V and 3 bases from J, the junction kept 3 bases outside the gene matches. The CDR3 is 16 residues long. CDR3: CASSLGLAGDTGELFF. The CDR3 nucleotides read TGTGCCAGCAGTCTCGGACTAGCGGGGGACACCGGGGAGCTGTTTTTT. Variable domain in full (rest from reference TRBV28 and TRBJ2-2): DVKVTQSSRYLVKRTGEKVFLECVQDMDHENMFWYRQDPGLGLRLIYFSYDVKMKEKGDIPEGYSVSREKKERFSLILESASTNQTSMYLCASSLGLAGDTGELFFGEGSRLTVL.

Points on this clone: A junction boundary mismatches the germline segment, possibly from a read error. This chain joins TRBV6-1 and TRBJ2-5, with TRBD2 identical over 11 bases. Germline V gives CDR1 MNHNS, CDR2 SASEGT. This CDR3 comprises 18 residues. The CDR3 DNA sequence: TGTGCCAGCAGTGAATACGGGGGGCGGCGGCTAGCGGGGGGTAAGGGCGACTTC. The encoded protein is CASSEYGGRRLAGGKGDF.

V usage is TRBV9 and J usage is TRBJ2-1; no reliable D call. Germline CDR1 SGDLS, CDR2 YYNGEE. The CDR3 is 15 residues long. Trimming removed 3 bases at V and 8 bases at J, with 18 bases between. The CDR3 sequence: CASSDTFLPVDEQFF. Here the CDR3 DNA reads TGTGCCAGCAGCGACACCTTCCTTCCCGTTGATGAGCAGTTCTTC.

The chain is built from TRBV5-1 and TRBJ2-1, with TRBD1 matching over 8 bases. There are 15 residues in the CDR3. The germline CDR1 and CDR2 sequences are SGHRS and YFSETQ. Trimming cost V 3 bases and J 8 bases; bases outside gene matches: 10. CDR3 nucleotide sequence: TGCGCCAGCAGCTCGACAGGGGTGGTCAGAGATGAGCAGTTCTTC. This encodes CASSSTGVVRDEQFF.

J is TRBJ2-7 and V is TRBV4-2; 7 bases are a match to TRBD1. Losses at the gene ends were 0 bases for V and 3 bases for J; bases not matched to a gene: 5. Germline CDR1 LGHNA, CDR2 YNFKEQ. This CDR3 is built from 15 residues. The CDR3 DNA sequence: TGTGCCAGCAGCCAAGATGGACAGGAGGACTACGAGCAGTACTTC. Residues: CASSQDGQEDYEQYF.

The J gene is TRBJ2-5, the V gene TRBV13, with TRBD1 matching 9 bases. The J call may be wrong; the DNA end is better matched by TRBJ2-7. The CDR3 spans 17 residues. From germline, CDR1 is PRHDT and CDR2 FYEKMQ (reference sequence). CDR3 sequence (DNA): TGTGCCAGCAGCTTTTCCGGGACAGGGAGTAGGGCCTACGAGCAGTACTTC. It translates to CASSFSGTGSRAYEQYF.

The rearrangement uses TRBV5-6 and TRBJ1-6; 10 nucleotides align to TRBD1. Looked up from germline, CDR1 is SGHDT and CDR2 is YYEEEE. The CDR3 is 17 amino acids. Trimming at V came to 2 bases and at J to 2 bases, leaving 4 bases not matched to a gene. CDR3: CASSLDRGLTYNSPLHF. CDR3 sequence (DNA): TGTGCCAGCAGCTTAGACAGGGGGCTGACCTATAATTCACCCCTCCACTTT.

The chain carries TRBV4-3 and TRBJ1-5; TRBD1 is a possible D gene (5 bases). The CDR3 runs to 17 residues. V was pared by 4 bases and J by 2 bases, with 18 bases between. CDR1 is LGHNA, CDR2 YSLEER, per germline. The CDR3 region is CASSPQTALGGNQPQHF. CDR3 sequence (DNA): TGCGCCAGCAGCCCTCAGACCGCTTTAGGGGGCAATCAGCCCCAGCATTTT.

The V call is TRBV6-5, the J call TRBJ1-1; 7 nucleotides agree with TRBD1. The ends lost 6 bases at V and 6 bases at J; junction bases unmatched: 10. Germline lookup yields CDR1 MNHEY and CDR2 SVGAGI. CDR3 length: 14 residues. The CDR3 protein is CASRGPTGVAEAFF. CDR3 bases: TGTGCCAGCAGGGGACCTACAGGGGTCGCTGAAGCTTTCTTT.

The V call is TRBV7-9, the J call TRBJ1-3, with 9 bases matching TRBD1. The junction had 3 bases not matched to a gene; V was cut back by 6 bases and J by 0 bases. The CDR3 has 15 amino acids. Germline assignment: CDR1 SEHNR and CDR2 FQNEAQ (reference sequence). CDR3 nucleotide sequence: TGTGCCAGCAGGGGACAGGGCAGCTCTGGAAACACCATATATTTT. Amino acid sequence: CASRGQGSSGNTIYF.

The V call is TRBV29-1, the J call TRBJ2-7, with 8 bases that match TRBD1. Per the germline V gene, CDR1 is SQVTM and CDR2 is ANQGSEA. Trimming at V came to 4 bases and at J to 6 bases, leaving 8 bases not matched to a gene. The CDR3 runs 13 residues. The CDR3: CSVGPSGGGEQYF. Here the CDR3 DNA reads TGCAGCGTTGGGCCGTCAGGGGGCGGCGAGCAGTACTTC.

The chain is built from TRBV19 and TRBJ2-3; 10 bases agree with TRBD2. Germline loops: CDR1 LNHDA, CDR2 SQIVND (reference sequence). There are 18 residues in the CDR3. V gave up 4 bases and J gave up 2 bases; unmatched junction bases: 12. CDR3 sequence reads: CASSNLRKRGGATDTQYF. DNA for the CDR3: TGTGCCAGTAGTAACCTTAGAAAGCGGGGGGGCGCCACAGATACGCAGTATTTT.

In nucleotides, the CDR3 is TGTGCCAGCAGTTACGGAGGGACAGGGGGGGGAAACACCATATATTTT. Its translation: CASSYGGTGGGNTIYF. The V call is TRBV6-5, the J call TRBJ1-3; 11 nucleotides match TRBD1. The CDR3 spans 16 residues. J was trimmed by 4 bases and V by 2 bases; bases with no gene match: 4. Germline lookup yields CDR1 MNHEY and CDR2 SVGAGI.

For this clone: The junction differs from germline at one of its ends, possibly a read error. J is TRBJ2-5 and V is TRBV19; 11 positions agree with TRBD2. The CDR3 has 14 amino acids. Germline V gene sequence: CDR1 LNHDA, CDR2 SQIVND (reference sequence). CDR3 loop: CASSPGLAVQSLNF. The DNA of the CDR3 is TGTGCCAGTAGCCCGGGACTAGCGGTTCAAAGCTTGAACTTC. The full variable domain, completed using reference TRBV19 and TRBJ2-5, is DGGITQSPKYLFRKEGQNVTLSCEQNLNHDAMYWYRQDPGQGLRLIYYSQIVNDFQKGDIAEGYSVSREKKESFPLTVTSAQKNPTAFYLCASSPGLAVQSLNFGPGTRLLVL.

The chain uses TRBV19 and TRBJ2-2; a weak D match, TRBD2 (7 bases). CDR3 length equals 14 residues. V was clipped by 3 bases and J by 5 bases, with 10 bases between them. CDR1 and CDR2 from the germline V gene are LNHDA and SQIVND (reference sequence). The CDR3 region is CASSIEGGTGELFF. In DNA form, the CDR3 reads TGTGCCAGTAGTATCGAGGGGGGGACCGGGGAGCTGTTTTTT.

V and J are TRBV27 and TRBJ1-1, with D perhaps matching TRBD1 (5 bases). The germline V gene encodes CDR1 MNHEY and CDR2 SMNVEV (reference sequence). The V end was cut by 4 bases, the J end by 1 base, with 19 bases between. The CDR3 is 17 amino acids. The CDR3 loop reads CASSSRWQGGKNTEAFF. The CDR3 DNA reads as TGTGCCAGCAGTTCCCGGTGGCAGGGCGGGAAGAACACTGAAGCTTTCTTT.

The J gene is TRBJ1-5, the V gene TRBV19; the match to TRBD1 covers 7 bases. The J segment lost 0 bases and the V segment lost 5 bases, leaving 10 bases of the junction unmatched. Germline-derived CDR1 and CDR2 are LNHDA and SQIVND (reference sequence). The CDR3 loop spans 17 amino acids. The DNA of the CDR3 is TGTGCCAGTAGTTTGCCAGGGGGAATATATAGCAATCAGCCCCAGCATTTT. This sequence encodes CASSLPGGIYSNQPQHF.

About this clone itself: An end of the junction does not agree with germline; a read error may underlie this. V and J are TRBV4-3 and TRBJ1-1; 7 bases agree with TRBD1. Germline CDR1 is LGHNA and CDR2 is YSLEER. CDR3 size: 16 residues. CDR3 in amino acids: CASSQGYRGLFSETFF. In nucleotides, the CDR3 is TGCGCCAGCAGCCAAGGCTACAGGGGACTGTTTTCTGAAACTTTCTTT.

This chain uses TRBV11-2 with TRBJ1-1; TRBD1 matches 11 bases. The CDR3 sequence is 16 residues long. J lost 7 bases, V lost 3 bases, and 10 bases had no gene match. Germline loops: CDR1 SGHAT, CDR2 FQNNGV. For the CDR3, the DNA is TGTGCCAGCAGCTTTCCAAGGACAGGGGGCCGCCGTGAAGCTTTCTTT. As protein: CASSFPRTGGRREAFF.

The rearrangement joins TRBV18 to TRBJ2-7; 7 bases agree with TRBD1. J lost 5 bases, V lost 3 bases, and 7 bases had no gene match. Germline V gene data show CDR1 as KGHSH and CDR2 as LQKENI. The CDR3 is 14 residues long. The CDR3 DNA is TGTGCCAGCTCACCGAGGACAGGTCGGGACGAGCAGTACTTC. Residues: CASSPRTGRDEQYF.

In DNA form, the CDR3 reads TGTGCCAGCAGTGACCGCGGCTCTACCTACGAGCAGTACTTC. Its protein product is CASSDRGSTYEQYF. This chain links TRBV25-1 with TRBJ2-7, with D hard to call. Germline loops: CDR1 MGHDK, CDR2 SYGVNS. The ends were cut back, 3 bases at V and 2 bases at J, with 11 bases in the middle. This CDR3 has 14 residues.

This chain joins TRBV5-5 and TRBJ1-2, with D perhaps matching TRBD1 (6 bases). Germline CDR1 and CDR2: SGHKS and YYEKEE (reference sequence). The CDR3 consists of 15 residues. Trimming pared 4 bases from V and 5 bases from J, leaving 18 bases between. In DNA form, the CDR3 reads TGTGCCAGCAGCGCAACCTGGACAGCTTTGTATGGCTACACCTTC. It encodes CASSATWTALYGYTF.